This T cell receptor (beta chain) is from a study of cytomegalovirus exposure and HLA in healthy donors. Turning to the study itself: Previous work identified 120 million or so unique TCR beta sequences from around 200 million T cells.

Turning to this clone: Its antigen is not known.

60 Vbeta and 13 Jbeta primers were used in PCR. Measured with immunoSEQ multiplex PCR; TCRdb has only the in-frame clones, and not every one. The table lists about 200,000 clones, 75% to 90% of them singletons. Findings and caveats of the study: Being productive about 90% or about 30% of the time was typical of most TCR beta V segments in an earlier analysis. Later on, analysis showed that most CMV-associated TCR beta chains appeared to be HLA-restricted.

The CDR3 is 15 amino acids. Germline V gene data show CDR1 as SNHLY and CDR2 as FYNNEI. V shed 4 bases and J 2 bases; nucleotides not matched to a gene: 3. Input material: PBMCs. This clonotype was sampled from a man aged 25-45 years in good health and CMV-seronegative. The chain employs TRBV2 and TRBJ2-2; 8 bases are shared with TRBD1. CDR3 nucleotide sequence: TGTGCCAGCAGTGGAACAGGGGGAAACACCGGGGAGCTGTTTTTT. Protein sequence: CASSGTGGNTGELFF.